These T cell receptor beta chains were read from a single sample in a study of OX40 agonist ivuxolimab in advanced cancers. Some clones are missing from TCRdb's copy, which holds only in-frame ones; the method was immunoSEQ multiplex PCR. Of tens of thousands of clones listed, around four fifths were seen once; the top ten hold approximately 3.1%. The sequenced sample was CD4+ or CD8+ T cells sorted from blood, obtained in a trial of the OX40 agonist ivuxolimab. The origin of the receptors is an adult with an advanced solid tumor such as melanoma, head and neck, liver or kidney cancer. CDR3s include the opening cysteine and the closing phenylalanine or tryptophan. D genes are given only for firm matches. A row's size may be missing; if present it is once, few, many or a size class.

cdr3_nt cdr3_aa v_call clone_size j_call d_call
TGTGCCAGTGACACAGGGGACAATCAGCCCCAGCATTTT CASDTGDNQPQHF TRBV19 - TRBJ1-5 TRBD1
TGTGCCAGCAGTTCCCCCACTGGGGCTAATGAAAAACTGTTTTTT CASSSPTGANEKLFF TRBV28 - TRBJ1-4 -
TGTGCCAGCAGCCGACTACACTTACGCACAGATACGCAGTATTTT CASSRLHLRTDTQYF TRBV27 - TRBJ2-3 -
TGTGCCAGCAGCGTAGCGGGCCCGGGGGCACAAGAGACCCAGTACTTC CASSVAGPGAQETQYF TRBV9 - TRBJ2-5 -
TGTGCCAGCAGTTTAAGTCAGGGCTATGGCTACACCTTC CASSLSQGYGYTF TRBV28 - TRBJ1-2 -
TGTGCCAGCAGTTACGGTCGGAGGAACACTGAAGCTTTCTTT CASSYGRRNTEAFF TRBV6-6 - TRBJ1-1 -
TGCGCCAGCAGCTCTCCCGGGACAGGGGGCATGATAGCAACTAATGAAAAACTGTTTTTT CASSSPGTGGMIATNEKLFF TRBV5-1 - TRBJ1-4 TRBD1
TGTGCCAGCAGTTTACCAGGGGGGGTAGAAAAACTGTTTTTT CASSLPGGVEKLFF TRBV28 - TRBJ1-4 TRBD1
TGTGCCAGCAGTGAAGGGATAAGCGGGGGAATCGGGGATACGCAGTATTTT CASSEGISGGIGDTQYF TRBV6-1 few TRBJ2-3 TRBD2
TGCGCCAGCAGCCAAGAAGGCCCCACCTGGGGTACACTGTTTTTT CASSQEGPTWGTLFF TRBV4-3 - TRBJ1-4 -
TGTGCCAGTAGTAACCAGGGGACGAGCTCCTACGAGCAGTACTTC CASSNQGTSSYEQYF TRBV19 - TRBJ2-7 -
TGTGCCAGCTCACCCCGGGAATTTGGAGGGACTTCAGGAGACTACGAGCAGTACTTC CASSPREFGGTSGDYEQYF TRBV18 - TRBJ2-7 -
TGTGTCATCAGTGAAGGCAGGGTGGGCGAAAAACTGTTTTTT CVISEGRVGEKLFF TRBV10-3 - TRBJ1-4 -
TGTGCCAGCAGGAATGGTATACATTGGCATCATCAGCCCCAGCATTTT CASRNGIHWHHQPQHF TRBV21-1 - TRBJ1-5 -
TGTGCCAGCAGTAAAGAGACCCAGTACTTC CASSKETQYF TRBV7-9 once TRBJ2-5 -
TGTGCCAGCAGCGCCATCGAAGGGGTTGGTTCACCCCTCCACTTT CASSAIEGVGSPLHF TRBV9 - TRBJ1-6 -
TGCGCCAGCAGCTTGGGGACTGGGGCCAACGTCCTGACTTTC CASSLGTGANVLTF TRBV5-1 - TRBJ2-6 -
TGTGCCAGCAGCTTGGGGTTCTCTGGGGCCAACGTCCTGACTTTC CASSLGFSGANVLTF TRBV5-6 - TRBJ2-6 -
TGTGCCAGCTCCCGGACAGGGGGCCACGAGCAGTACTTC CASSRTGGHEQYF TRBV18 - TRBJ2-7 TRBD1
TGTGCCAGCAGTTACCCCCCGGGGGGAGGAACCGACACCTATGGCTACACCTTC CASSYPPGGGTDTYGYTF TRBV6-7 - TRBJ1-2 -
TGCGCCAGCAGCTCGACAGAGTATGGCTACACCTTC CASSSTEYGYTF TRBV5-1 - TRBJ1-2 -
TGCGCCAGCAGCTTGGAGGCATATAACACCGGGGAGCTGTTTTTT CASSLEAYNTGELFF TRBV5-1 - TRBJ2-2 -
TGTGCCAGCAGTTCCCGACAGGGGTGGGGAGAGACCCAGTACTTC CASSSRQGWGETQYF TRBV28 - TRBJ2-5 TRBD1
TGCGCCAGCAGCCGCCTTACAGGGTCTAGTACAGATACGCAGTATTTT CASSRLTGSSTDTQYF TRBV5-1 - TRBJ2-3 -
TGTGCCAGCTCATCCCAAAGCGGGGGGCCCACAGATACGCAGTATTTT CASSSQSGGPTDTQYF TRBV18 - TRBJ2-3 TRBD2
TGTGCCAGCAGCCCGGGTATTTGGGACAATGAGCAGTTCTTC CASSPGIWDNEQFF TRBV14 - TRBJ2-1 -
TGTGCCAGCAGCCGGGGGGATACGCAGTATTTT CASSRGDTQYF TRBV7-3 - TRBJ2-3 -
TGTGCCAGCAGCTTGGATGTCAGGGGGAATGAAAAACTGTTTTTT CASSLDVRGNEKLFF TRBV5-4 few TRBJ1-4 TRBD1
TGTGCCTGGAGTGTACGGCGAGACGGGGAGCTGTTTTTT CAWSVRRDGELFF TRBV30 few TRBJ2-2 -
TGTGCCAGCAGTCCGGGGACTAGCTGGGCCGGGGAGCTGTTTTTT CASSPGTSWAGELFF TRBV27 - TRBJ2-2 TRBD2
TGCGCCAGCAGCTCCGGGACAGGGGGTTACCAAGAGACCCAGTACTTC CASSSGTGGYQETQYF TRBV5-1 - TRBJ2-5 TRBD1
TGTGCCAGCAGTGATTGGACAGGCAATCAGCCCCAGCATTTT CASSDWTGNQPQHF TRBV6-4 - TRBJ1-5 -
TGTGCCAGCAGCGTACAGGGCGACACTGAAGCTTTCTTT CASSVQGDTEAFF TRBV7-9 - TRBJ1-1 -
TGTGCCAGCAGTGTTCAGACAGGGGGCACCGGGGAGCTGTTTTTT CASSVQTGGTGELFF TRBV6-1 - TRBJ2-2 TRBD1
TGTGCCAGCACAAGGGACAGTGACACCTACGAGCAGTACTTC CASTRDSDTYEQYF TRBV25-1 once TRBJ2-7 TRBD1
TGCAGCGTTGGCACGGAAACCTACGAGCAGTACTTC CSVGTETYEQYF TRBV29-1 - TRBJ2-7 -
TGTGCCTGGAGTGGTAAGGGGGCAGGGGAGACCCAGTACTTC CAWSGKGAGETQYF TRBV30 - TRBJ2-5 TRBD1
TGTGCCAGCAGCTCAGGGACAGGGACAGGGAGCTACGAGCAGTACTTC CASSSGTGTGSYEQYF TRBV9 - TRBJ2-7 TRBD1
TGCGCCAGCCAGAAGAGAAACACCGGGGAGCTGTTTTTT CASQKRNTGELFF TRBV5-1 - TRBJ2-2 -
TGTGCCAGCAGCCGGGACAACTCTGGAAACACCATATATTTT CASSRDNSGNTIYF TRBV5-4 - TRBJ1-3 -
TGTGCCAGCAGGGAGGGACATATGAACACTGAAGCTTTCTTT CASREGHMNTEAFF TRBV2 - TRBJ1-1 -
TGTGCCAGCAGCCAGGGTGGGGGGACAGATACGCAGTATTTT CASSQGGGTDTQYF TRBV28 once TRBJ2-3 -
TGTGCCAGCTCACTGGGAGGGAAGGATACGCAGTATTTT CASSLGGKDTQYF TRBV18 few TRBJ2-3 TRBD2
TGTGCCAGTAGCAACCGGGACAGGCAATCACCCCTCCACTTT CASSNRDRQSPLHF TRBV19 few TRBJ1-6 TRBD1
TGTGCCTGGAGCAGCGGGACAGCTGGGGCCAACGTCCTGACTTTC CAWSSGTAGANVLTF TRBV30 - TRBJ2-6 -
TGTGCCAGCAGTGAATTTGCGGACGTTCCCAATCAGCCCCAGCATTTT CASSEFADVPNQPQHF TRBV6-1 - TRBJ1-5 -
TGTGCCAGCAGCTTTCTAGCGGGGGGGTTCACAGATACGCAGTATTTT CASSFLAGGFTDTQYF TRBV7-9 once TRBJ2-3 TRBD2